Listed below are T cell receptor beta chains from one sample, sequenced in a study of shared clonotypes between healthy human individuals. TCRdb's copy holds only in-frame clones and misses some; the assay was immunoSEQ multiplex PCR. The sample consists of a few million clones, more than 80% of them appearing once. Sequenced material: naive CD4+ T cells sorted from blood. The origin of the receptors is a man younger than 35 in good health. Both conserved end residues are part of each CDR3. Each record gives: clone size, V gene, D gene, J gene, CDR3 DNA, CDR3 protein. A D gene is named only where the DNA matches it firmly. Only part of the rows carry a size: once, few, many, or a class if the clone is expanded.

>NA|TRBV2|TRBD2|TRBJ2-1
TGTGCCAGCAGACTAGCGGGAGTGGAGCAGTTCTTC
CASRLAGVEQFF
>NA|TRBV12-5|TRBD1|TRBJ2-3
TGTGCTAGTGGTTTCAGGGGGAAGGGCACAGATACGCAGTATTTT
CASGFRGKGTDTQYF
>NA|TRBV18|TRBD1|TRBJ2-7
TGTGCCAGCTCACCAGGACCAGGACAGGGAAAAACTTTCTACGAGCAGTACTTC
CASSPGPGQGKTFYEQYF
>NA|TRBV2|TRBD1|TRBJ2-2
TGTGCCAGCAGTGGCCAACAGGGGGCCGGTAACACCGGGGAGCTGTTTTTT
CASSGQQGAGNTGELFF
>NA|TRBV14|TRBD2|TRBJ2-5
TGTGCCAGCAGCCTGGGACTAGCGGGAGTGGAGACCCAGTACTTC
CASSLGLAGVETQYF
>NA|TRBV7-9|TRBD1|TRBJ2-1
TGTGCCAGCAGCTTAGTAGGCAGGGGGCGAAATGAGCAGTTCTTC
CASSLVGRGRNEQFF
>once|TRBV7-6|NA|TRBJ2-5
TGTGCCAGCAGCAATACAGAGACCCAGTACTTC
CASSNTETQYF
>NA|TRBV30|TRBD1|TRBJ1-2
TGTGCCTGGGCACAGGGGGGAATTAACTATGGCTACACCTTC
CAWAQGGINYGYTF
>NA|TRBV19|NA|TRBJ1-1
TGTGCCAGTAGTGGACAGATGAACACTGAAGCTTTCTTT
CASSGQMNTEAFF
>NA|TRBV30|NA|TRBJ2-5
TGTGCCTGGAAAGGAGGGGGAGAGACCCAGTACTTC
CAWKGGGETQYF
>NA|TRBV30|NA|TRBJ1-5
TGTGCCTGGAGTGTAGACGGTTACAATCAGCCCCAGCATTTT
CAWSVDGYNQPQHF
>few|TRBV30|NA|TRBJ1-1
TGTGCCTGGAGTGTAACGGGACACACTGAAGCTTTCTTT
CAWSVTGHTEAFF
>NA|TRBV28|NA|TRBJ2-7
TGTGCCAGCGTTCACCGGGACGCGTCCTACGAGCAGTACTTC
CASVHRDASYEQYF
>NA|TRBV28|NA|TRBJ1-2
TGTGCCAGCAGTTCCCCAGGGGCATGGGACTACACCTTC
CASSSPGAWDYTF
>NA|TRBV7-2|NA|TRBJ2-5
TGTGCCAGCAGCTTATTGGTGGGGGGGCCCCCCCAAGAGACCCAGTACTTC
CASSLLVGGPPQETQYF
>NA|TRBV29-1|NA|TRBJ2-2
TGCAGCGTTCGAAGGAGTGGGACCGGGGAGCTGTTTTTT
CSVRRSGTGELFF
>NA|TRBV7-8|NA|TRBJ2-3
TGTGCCAGCAGCTTAACACACGCCACAGATACGCAGTATTTT
CASSLTHATDTQYF
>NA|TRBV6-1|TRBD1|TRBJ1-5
TGTGCCAGCAGTGAAATCGGGGGCAGGGGGCCCCATTCCCAGCATTTT
CASSEIGGRGPHSQHF
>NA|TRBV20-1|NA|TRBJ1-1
TGCAGTGCTAGAGAAGACACTGAAGCTTTCTTT
CSAREDTEAFF
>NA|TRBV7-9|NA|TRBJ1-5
TGTGCCAGCAGCTTAAAGCTTTTGGGACCGGCACCGATTCAGCCCCAGCATTTT
CASSLKLLGPAPIQPQHF
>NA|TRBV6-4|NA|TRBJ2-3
TGTGCCAGCAGTGAAGGGCAGGGACGCACAGATACGCAGTATTTT
CASSEGQGRTDTQYF
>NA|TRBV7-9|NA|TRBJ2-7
TGTGCCAGCAGCTTATCGGGCTCCTACGAGCAGTACTTC
CASSLSGSYEQYF
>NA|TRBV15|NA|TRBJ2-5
TGTGCCACCAGCAGAGATCGGAGCCAAGAGACCCAGTACTTC
CATSRDRSQETQYF
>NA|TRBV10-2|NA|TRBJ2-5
TGCGCCAGCAGTGAGGCAGGCGGACAGACCCAGTACTTC
CASSEAGGQTQYF
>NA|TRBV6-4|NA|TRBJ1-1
TGTGCCAGCAGTTCGGACGGGAACACTGAAGCTTTCTTT
CASSSDGNTEAFF
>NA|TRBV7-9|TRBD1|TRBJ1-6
TGTGCCAGCAGCGTCGGACAGGAGTTTAATTCACCCCTCCACTTT
CASSVGQEFNSPLHF
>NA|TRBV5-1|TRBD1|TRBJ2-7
TGCGCCAGCAGGCCAGAAGGGGGCCTCACCTTTCCTTACGAGCAGTACTTC
CASRPEGGLTFPYEQYF
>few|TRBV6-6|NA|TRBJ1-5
TGTGCCAGCAGCCTGGCCCCGGAGTCCAATCAGCCCCAGCATTTT
CASSLAPESNQPQHF